These T cell receptor beta chains were read from a single sample in a study of identical twins. TCRdb re-called the 5' RACE reads with MiXCR, one entry per CDR3 protein. The sample carries some 710,000 distinct CDR3 sequences, approximately 6.1% recorded once. Material for sequencing was naive T cells sorted from blood. All receptors come from a young man in good health. CDR3s include the opening cysteine and the closing phenylalanine or tryptophan. Each record gives: D gene, J gene, V gene, clone size, CDR3 DNA, CDR3 protein. D genes are given only for firm matches. Only some rows state a clone size, as once, few, many or a class for expanded clones.

D gene: .
J gene: TRBJ1-2
V gene: TRBV29-1
clone size: .
CDR3 DNA: TGCAGCGTTGGTGGGGAGAACTATGGCTACACCTTC
CDR3 protein: CSVGGENYGYTF

D gene: .
J gene: TRBJ2-5
V gene: TRBV27
clone size: few
CDR3 DNA: TGTGCCAGCAGTCTAGGGGTGGGGGGCTACCAAGAGACCCAGTACTTC
CDR3 protein: CASSLGVGGYQETQYF

D gene: TRBD1
J gene: TRBJ2-7
V gene: TRBV20-1
clone size: few
CDR3 DNA: TGCAGTGCTGCCAAGGGACAGGAGCCCCTCCAGTACTTC
CDR3 protein: CSAAKGQEPLQYF

D gene: .
J gene: TRBJ2-2
V gene: TRBV5-1
clone size: .
CDR3 DNA: TGCGCCAGCAGCTTGGGATCCAGGGACACCGGGGAGCTGTTTTTT
CDR3 protein: CASSLGSRDTGELFF

D gene: TRBD1
J gene: TRBJ2-4
V gene: TRBV7-9
clone size: few
CDR3 DNA: TGTGCCAGCAGCCCCCGGACAGGGGATTCCAAAAACATTCAGTACTTC
CDR3 protein: CASSPRTGDSKNIQYF

D gene: .
J gene: TRBJ1-6
V gene: TRBV7-9
clone size: many
CDR3 DNA: TGTGCCAGCGACGGTTCACCCCTCCACTTT
CDR3 protein: CASDGSPLHF

D gene: TRBD1
J gene: TRBJ2-2
V gene: TRBV18
clone size: many
CDR3 DNA: TGTGCCAGCTCACCACTGGACAGGCGCACCGGGGAGCTGTTTTTT
CDR3 protein: CASSPLDRRTGELFF

D gene: TRBD2
J gene: TRBJ2-3
V gene: TRBV29-1
clone size: many
CDR3 DNA: TGCAGCGTTGGAGTAGCGGGGGATACGCAGTATTTT
CDR3 protein: CSVGVAGDTQYF

D gene: TRBD2
J gene: TRBJ2-5
V gene: TRBV23-1
clone size: .
CDR3 DNA: TGCGCCAGCAGTCACACCGGGACTAGCGGGAGGGCCGCAGAGACCCAGTACTTC
CDR3 protein: CASSHTGTSGRAAETQYF

D gene: .
J gene: TRBJ1-6
V gene: TRBV12-3/TRBV12-4
clone size: many
CDR3 DNA: TGTGCCAGCAGTTACAGGGCCGGATCACCCCTCCACTTT
CDR3 protein: CASSYRAGSPLHF

D gene: .
J gene: TRBJ2-2
V gene: TRBV29-1
clone size: .
CDR3 DNA: TGCAGCGCCCTGATGGCCGGGGAGCTGTTTTTT
CDR3 protein: CSALMAGELFF

D gene: .
J gene: TRBJ2-5
V gene: TRBV20-1
clone size: many
CDR3 DNA: TGCAGTATCAGCACGGGCAGCGGAGAGACCCAGTACTTC
CDR3 protein: CSISTGSGETQYF

D gene: .
J gene: TRBJ2-7
V gene: TRBV28
clone size: few
CDR3 DNA: TGTGCCAGCAGGAACGCCGTCTCCTACGAGCAGTACTTC
CDR3 protein: CASRNAVSYEQYF

D gene: .
J gene: TRBJ2-1
V gene: TRBV29-1
clone size: .
CDR3 DNA: TGCAGCGTCGCCCGTCTACACTCTCGCCGGTACAATGAGCAGTTCTTC
CDR3 protein: CSVARLHSRRYNEQFF

D gene: .
J gene: TRBJ2-2
V gene: TRBV29-1
clone size: many
CDR3 DNA: TGCAGCGTTGGAGGCGACTCAAACACCGGGGAGCTGTTTTTT
CDR3 protein: CSVGGDSNTGELFF

D gene: .
J gene: TRBJ2-1
V gene: TRBV12-3/TRBV12-4
clone size: many
CDR3 DNA: TGTGCCAGCAGTTCGGAACGGGGATCCTACAATGAGCAGTTCTTC
CDR3 protein: CASSSERGSYNEQFF

D gene: .
J gene: TRBJ2-4
V gene: TRBV12-3/TRBV12-4
clone size: many
CDR3 DNA: TGTGCCAGCAGTTTAGTTACAGGAGCCAAAAACATTCAGTACTTC
CDR3 protein: CASSLVTGAKNIQYF

D gene: TRBD2
J gene: TRBJ2-1
V gene: TRBV12-3/TRBV12-4
clone size: many
CDR3 DNA: TGTGCCAGCAGCCCCGGACTAGCGGGAGGGTATGAGCAGTTCTTC
CDR3 protein: CASSPGLAGGYEQFF

D gene: TRBD2
J gene: TRBJ2-1
V gene: TRBV4-2
clone size: many
CDR3 DNA: TGTGCCAGCAGCCAACTGACTAGCGGGGCCTCTAGCTCCTACAATGAGCAGTTCTTC
CDR3 protein: CASSQLTSGASSSYNEQFF

D gene: .
J gene: TRBJ2-3
V gene: TRBV20-1
clone size: many
CDR3 DNA: TGCAGTGCTAGCGACTCCGGCCCAGATACGCAGTATTTT
CDR3 protein: CSASDSGPDTQYF

D gene: .
J gene: TRBJ2-1
V gene: TRBV7-2
clone size: few
CDR3 DNA: TGTGCCAGCAGGAGGACAGCTTACAATGAGCAGTTCTTC
CDR3 protein: CASRRTAYNEQFF

D gene: .
J gene: TRBJ2-7
V gene: TRBV7-9
clone size: many
CDR3 DNA: TGTGCCAGCAGCCAGGACGTCTGGAACGAGCAGTACTTC
CDR3 protein: CASSQDVWNEQYF

D gene: .
J gene: TRBJ1-1
V gene: TRBV7-9
clone size: .
CDR3 DNA: TGTGCCAGCAGCTTAGTCGCAGGGGCGGACACTGAAGCTTTCTTT
CDR3 protein: CASSLVAGADTEAFF

D gene: .
J gene: TRBJ1-1
V gene: TRBV29-1
clone size: .
CDR3 DNA: TGCAGCGCTAAATCCTTTATGAACACTGAAGCTTTCTTT
CDR3 protein: CSAKSFMNTEAFF

D gene: TRBD1
J gene: TRBJ2-7
V gene: TRBV7-9
clone size: .
CDR3 DNA: TGTGCCAGCAGCCTCGACAGGGGGCTTCTCGAGCAGTACTTC
CDR3 protein: CASSLDRGLLEQYF

D gene: .
J gene: TRBJ2-1
V gene: TRBV28
clone size: few
CDR3 DNA: TGTGCCAACCTCGGAGCTCCCGGGGGTTATGAGCAGTTCTTC
CDR3 protein: CANLGAPGGYEQFF

D gene: TRBD2
J gene: TRBJ2-1
V gene: TRBV9
clone size: .
CDR3 DNA: TGTGCCAGCAGCGAGGATAGGACTAGCGGGATGGATGAGCAGTTCTTC
CDR3 protein: CASSEDRTSGMDEQFF

D gene: TRBD1
J gene: TRBJ2-1
V gene: TRBV15
clone size: .
CDR3 DNA: TGTGCCACCAGCAGAGCCGGGACAGGGTTGGTCAATGAGCAGTTCTTC
CDR3 protein: CATSRAGTGLVNEQFF

D gene: .
J gene: TRBJ2-2
V gene: TRBV4-3
clone size: many
CDR3 DNA: TGCGCCAGCAGCCAAGATACAGGCCCTCTCATAGGCGGGGAGCTGTTTTTT
CDR3 protein: CASSQDTGPLIGGELFF

D gene: .
J gene: TRBJ2-3
V gene: TRBV7-9
clone size: many
CDR3 DNA: TGTGCCAGCACCCCTTTGGCTGCCGGCACAGATACGCAGTATTTT
CDR3 protein: CASTPLAAGTDTQYF

D gene: TRBD1
J gene: TRBJ1-4
V gene: TRBV29-1
clone size: .
CDR3 DNA: TGCAGCGTTACCACAGGGGCCCTAAATGAAAAACTGTTTTTT
CDR3 protein: CSVTTGALNEKLFF

D gene: .
J gene: TRBJ2-2
V gene: TRBV5-1
clone size: many
CDR3 DNA: TGCGCCAGCAGCCCCCTACTAGATTCTGGGGAGCTGTTTTTT
CDR3 protein: CASSPLLDSGELFF

D gene: .
J gene: TRBJ1-1
V gene: TRBV29-1
clone size: many
CDR3 DNA: TGCAGCGGTAAAACAGGGAGAGCTGAAGCTTTCTTT
CDR3 protein: CSGKTGRAEAFF

D gene: TRBD2
J gene: TRBJ2-2
V gene: TRBV4-2
clone size: many
CDR3 DNA: TGTGCCAGCAGCTCAATCCGTCCCGGGACTAGCGTCGCCGGGGAGCTGTTTTTT
CDR3 protein: CASSSIRPGTSVAGELFF

D gene: .
J gene: TRBJ1-5
V gene: TRBV4-2
clone size: .
CDR3 DNA: TGTGCCAGCAGCCAAGAAAGGAATCAGCCCCAGCATTTT
CDR3 protein: CASSQERNQPQHF

D gene: .
J gene: TRBJ1-2
V gene: TRBV12-3/TRBV12-4
clone size: many
CDR3 DNA: TGTGCCAGCAGTACCACGACGGGAACCTATGGCTACACCTTC
CDR3 protein: CASSTTTGTYGYTF

D gene: .
J gene: TRBJ1-4
V gene: TRBV11-2
clone size: few
CDR3 DNA: TGTGCCAGCAGCGCGCCAGGGGCCTTTGGTGAAAAACTGTTTTTT
CDR3 protein: CASSAPGAFGEKLFF

D gene: .
J gene: TRBJ1-1
V gene: TRBV18
clone size: few
CDR3 DNA: TGTGCCAGCTCACCGGGTGTTGGAGGATGGAACACTGAAGCTTTCTTT
CDR3 protein: CASSPGVGGWNTEAFF

D gene: .
J gene: TRBJ2-5
V gene: TRBV5-1
clone size: many
CDR3 DNA: TGCGCCAGCAGCTCGAGTTTGGAGACCCAGTACTTC
CDR3 protein: CASSSSLETQYF

D gene: TRBD2
J gene: TRBJ2-1
V gene: TRBV29-1
clone size: many
CDR3 DNA: TGCAGCGGGGGACTAGCGAGGAATGAGCAGTTCTTC
CDR3 protein: CSGGLARNEQFF

D gene: .
J gene: TRBJ2-3
V gene: TRBV7-9
clone size: .
CDR3 DNA: TGTGCCAGCAGCCTGGGAAGTGCAGTAAGAACAGATACGCAGTATTTT
CDR3 protein: CASSLGSAVRTDTQYF

D gene: TRBD2
J gene: TRBJ2-2
V gene: TRBV12-3/TRBV12-4
clone size: few
CDR3 DNA: TGTGCCAGCAGGAATGGGCTAGCGGTAGTCACCGGGGAGCTGTTTTTT
CDR3 protein: CASRNGLAVVTGELFF

D gene: .
J gene: TRBJ1-5
V gene: TRBV27
clone size: .
CDR3 DNA: TGTGCCAGCAGTTTTATGGAAGGGATTCAGCCCCAGCATTTT
CDR3 protein: CASSFMEGIQPQHF

D gene: TRBD1
J gene: TRBJ2-6
V gene: TRBV6-1
clone size: many
CDR3 DNA: TGTGCCAGCAGTGGAAGCACAGGGGGCGCTGGGGCCAACGTCCTGACTTTC
CDR3 protein: CASSGSTGGAGANVLTF

D gene: TRBD1
J gene: TRBJ2-2
V gene: TRBV5-1
clone size: many
CDR3 DNA: TGCGCCAGCAAGACAGGGATGGACACCGGGGAGCTGTTTTTT
CDR3 protein: CASKTGMDTGELFF

D gene: .
J gene: TRBJ2-7
V gene: TRBV27
clone size: .
CDR3 DNA: TGTGCCAGCACCAATACAGGGCGAGACGAGCAGTACTTC
CDR3 protein: CASTNTGRDEQYF

D gene: .
J gene: TRBJ2-3
V gene: TRBV6-5
clone size: many
CDR3 DNA: TGTGCCAGCAGTTACGGAGACAGAACCTCCACAGATACGCAGTATTTT
CDR3 protein: CASSYGDRTSTDTQYF

D gene: TRBD1
J gene: TRBJ1-1
V gene: TRBV3-1
clone size: .
CDR3 DNA: TGTGCCAGCAGCCAAGTGGGACAGGGAAGAACTGAAGCTTTCTTT
CDR3 protein: CASSQVGQGRTEAFF